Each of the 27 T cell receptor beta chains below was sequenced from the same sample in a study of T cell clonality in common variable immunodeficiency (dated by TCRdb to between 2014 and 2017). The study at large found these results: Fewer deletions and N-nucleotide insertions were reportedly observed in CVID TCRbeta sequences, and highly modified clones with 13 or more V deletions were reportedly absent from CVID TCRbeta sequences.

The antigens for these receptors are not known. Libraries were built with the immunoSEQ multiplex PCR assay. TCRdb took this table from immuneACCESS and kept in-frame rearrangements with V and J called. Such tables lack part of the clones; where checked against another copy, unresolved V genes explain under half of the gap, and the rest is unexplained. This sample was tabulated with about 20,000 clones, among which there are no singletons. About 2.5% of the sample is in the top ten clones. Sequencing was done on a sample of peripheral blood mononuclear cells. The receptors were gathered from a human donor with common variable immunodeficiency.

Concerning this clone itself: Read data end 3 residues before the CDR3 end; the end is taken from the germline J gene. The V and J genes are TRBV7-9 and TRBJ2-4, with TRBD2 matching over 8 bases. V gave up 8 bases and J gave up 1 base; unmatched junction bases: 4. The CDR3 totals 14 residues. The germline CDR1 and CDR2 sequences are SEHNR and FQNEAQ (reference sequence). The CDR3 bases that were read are TGTGCCAGCGTCGGGGGGGTGGCCAAAAACATT. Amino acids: CASVGGVAKNI. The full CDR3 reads CASVGGVAKNIQYF.

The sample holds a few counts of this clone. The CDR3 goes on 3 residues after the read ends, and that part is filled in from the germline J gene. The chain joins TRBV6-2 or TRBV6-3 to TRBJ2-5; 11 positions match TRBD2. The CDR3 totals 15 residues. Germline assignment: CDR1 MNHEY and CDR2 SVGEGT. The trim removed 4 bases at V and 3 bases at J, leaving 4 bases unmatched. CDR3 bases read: TGTGCCAGCAGTTCCGCGGGACTAGCGGAAGAGACC. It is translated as CASSSAGLAEET. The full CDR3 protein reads CASSSAGLAEETQYF.

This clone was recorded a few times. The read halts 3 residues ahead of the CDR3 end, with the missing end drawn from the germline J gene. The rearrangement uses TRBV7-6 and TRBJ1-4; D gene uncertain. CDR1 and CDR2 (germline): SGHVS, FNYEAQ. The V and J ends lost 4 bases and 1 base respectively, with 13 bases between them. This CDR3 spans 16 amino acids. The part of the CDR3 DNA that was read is TGTGCCAGCAGCTCCTTGGGTGGACTAACTAATGAAAAA. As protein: CASSSLGGLTNEK. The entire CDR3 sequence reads CASSSLGGLTNEKLFF.

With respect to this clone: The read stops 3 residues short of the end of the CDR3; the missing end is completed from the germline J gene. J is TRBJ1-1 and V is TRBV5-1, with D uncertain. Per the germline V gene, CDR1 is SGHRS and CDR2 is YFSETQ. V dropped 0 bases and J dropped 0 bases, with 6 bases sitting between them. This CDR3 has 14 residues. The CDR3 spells CASSLDSMNTEAFF. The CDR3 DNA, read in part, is TGCGCCAGCAGCTTGGACAGCATGAACACTGAA.

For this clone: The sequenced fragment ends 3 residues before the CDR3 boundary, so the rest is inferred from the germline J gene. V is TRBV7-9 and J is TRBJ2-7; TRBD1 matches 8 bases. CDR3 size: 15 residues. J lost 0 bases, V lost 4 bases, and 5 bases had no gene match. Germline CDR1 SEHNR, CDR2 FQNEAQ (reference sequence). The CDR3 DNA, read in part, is TGTGCCAGCAGCTCGACAGGGGCGGGCTCCTACGAG. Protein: CASSSTGAGSYE. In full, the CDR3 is CASSSTGAGSYEQYF.

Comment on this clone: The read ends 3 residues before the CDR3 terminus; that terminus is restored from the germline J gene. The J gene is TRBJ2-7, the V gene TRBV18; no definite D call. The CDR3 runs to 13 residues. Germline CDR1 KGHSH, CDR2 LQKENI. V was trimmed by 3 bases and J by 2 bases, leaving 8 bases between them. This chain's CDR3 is CASSPSEAYEQYF. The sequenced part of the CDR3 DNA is TGTGCCAGCTCACCCTCTGAGGCCTACGAG.

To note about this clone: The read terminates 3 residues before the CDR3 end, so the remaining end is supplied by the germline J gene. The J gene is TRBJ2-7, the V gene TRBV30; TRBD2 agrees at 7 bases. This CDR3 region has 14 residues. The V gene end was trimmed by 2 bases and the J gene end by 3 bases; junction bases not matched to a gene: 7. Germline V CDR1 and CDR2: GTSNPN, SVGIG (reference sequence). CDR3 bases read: TGTGCCTGGAGTTGGGGAGGCGGGAGCTACGAG. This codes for CAWSWGGGSYE. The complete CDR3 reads CAWSWGGGSYEQYF.

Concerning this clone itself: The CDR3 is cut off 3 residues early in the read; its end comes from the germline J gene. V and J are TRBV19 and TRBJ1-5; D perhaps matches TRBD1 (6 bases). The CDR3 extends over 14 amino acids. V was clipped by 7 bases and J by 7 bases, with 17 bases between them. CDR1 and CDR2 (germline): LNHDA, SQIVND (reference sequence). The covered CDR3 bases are TGTGCCAGTACCTCCAACAGGGACGCCCAGCCC. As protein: CASTSNRDAQP. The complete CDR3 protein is CASTSNRDAQPQHF.

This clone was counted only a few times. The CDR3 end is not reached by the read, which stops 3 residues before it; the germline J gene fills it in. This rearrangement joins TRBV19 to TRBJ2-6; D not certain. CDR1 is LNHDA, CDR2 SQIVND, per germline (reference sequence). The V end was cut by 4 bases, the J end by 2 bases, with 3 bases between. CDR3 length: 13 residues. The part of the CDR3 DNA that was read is TGTGCCAGTAGTAAGGCTGGGGCCAACGTC. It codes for CASSKAGANV. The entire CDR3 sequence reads CASSKAGANVLTF.

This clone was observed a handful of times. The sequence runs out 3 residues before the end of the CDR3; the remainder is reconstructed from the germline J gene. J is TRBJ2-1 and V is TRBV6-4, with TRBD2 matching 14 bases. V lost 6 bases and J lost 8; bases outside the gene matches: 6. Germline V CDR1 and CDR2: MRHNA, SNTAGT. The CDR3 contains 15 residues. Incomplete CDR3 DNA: TGTGCCAGCAGCAAGGGGACTAGCGGGAGCTATGAG. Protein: CASSKGTSGSYE. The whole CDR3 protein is CASSKGTSGSYEQFF.

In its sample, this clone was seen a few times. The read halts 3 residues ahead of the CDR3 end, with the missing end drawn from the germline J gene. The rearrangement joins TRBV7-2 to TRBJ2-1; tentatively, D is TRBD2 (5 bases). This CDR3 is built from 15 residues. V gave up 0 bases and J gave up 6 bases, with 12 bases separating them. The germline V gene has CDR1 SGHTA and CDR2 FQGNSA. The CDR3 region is CASSLALSRVNEQFF. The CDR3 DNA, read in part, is TGTGCCAGCAGCTTAGCGCTATCGAGGGTCAATGAG.

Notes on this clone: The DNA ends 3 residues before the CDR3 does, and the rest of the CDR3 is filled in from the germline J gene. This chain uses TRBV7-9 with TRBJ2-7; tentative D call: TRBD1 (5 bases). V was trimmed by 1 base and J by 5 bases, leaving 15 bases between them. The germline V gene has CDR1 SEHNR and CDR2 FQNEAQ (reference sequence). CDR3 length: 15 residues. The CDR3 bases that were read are TGTGCCAGCAGCTTAGTGGCAGGGTATACCGACGAG. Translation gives CASSLVAGYTDE. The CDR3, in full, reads CASSLVAGYTDEQYF.

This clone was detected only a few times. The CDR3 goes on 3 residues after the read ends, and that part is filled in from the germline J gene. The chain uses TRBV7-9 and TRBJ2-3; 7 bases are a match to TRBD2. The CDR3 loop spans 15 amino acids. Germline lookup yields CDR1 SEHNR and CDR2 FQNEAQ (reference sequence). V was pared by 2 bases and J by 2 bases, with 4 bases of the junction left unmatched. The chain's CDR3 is CASSLPSGTTDTQYF. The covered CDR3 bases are TGTGCCAGCAGCTTACCTAGCGGAACCACAGATACG.

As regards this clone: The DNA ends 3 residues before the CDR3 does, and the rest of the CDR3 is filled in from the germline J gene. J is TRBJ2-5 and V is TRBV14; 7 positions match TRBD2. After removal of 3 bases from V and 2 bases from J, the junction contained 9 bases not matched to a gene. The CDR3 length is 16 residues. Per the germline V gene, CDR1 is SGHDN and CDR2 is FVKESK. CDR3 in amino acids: CASSQEAGILQETQYF. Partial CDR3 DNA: TGTGCCAGCAGCCAGGAAGCGGGGATACTACAAGAGACC.

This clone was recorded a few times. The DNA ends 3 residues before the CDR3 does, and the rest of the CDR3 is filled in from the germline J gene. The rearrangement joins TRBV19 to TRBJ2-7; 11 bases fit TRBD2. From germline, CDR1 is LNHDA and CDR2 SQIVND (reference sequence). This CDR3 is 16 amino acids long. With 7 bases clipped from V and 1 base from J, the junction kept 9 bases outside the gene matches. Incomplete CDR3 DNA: TGTGCCAGTAAGGAAGCGGGGACTAGCGGTTCCTACGAG. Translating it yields CASKEAGTSGSYE. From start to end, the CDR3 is CASKEAGTSGSYEQYF.

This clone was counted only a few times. The chain's CDR3 is CSARGGGQETQYF. The CDR3 DNA, read in part, is TGCAGTGCTAGAGGTGGCGGCCAAGAGACC. This sequence joins TRBV20-1 and TRBJ2-5; D gene uncertain. Read coverage stops 3 residues before the CDR3 terminus; the germline J gene supplies the remainder. CDR1 is DFQATT and CDR2 is SNEGSKA in the germline V gene (reference sequence). This CDR3 is 13 amino acids long. V shed 1 base and J shed 1 base, with 7 bases lying between them.

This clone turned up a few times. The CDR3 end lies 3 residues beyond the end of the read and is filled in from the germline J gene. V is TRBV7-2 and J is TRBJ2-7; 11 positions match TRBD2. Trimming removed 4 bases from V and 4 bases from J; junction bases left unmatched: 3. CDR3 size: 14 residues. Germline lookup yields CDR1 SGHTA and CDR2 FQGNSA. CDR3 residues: CASSSRLAGYEQYF. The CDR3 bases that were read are TGTGCCAGCAGCTCCCGACTAGCGGGATACGAG.

CDR3 bases read: TGTGCCAGCAGGGGGACAGCTTTCCTGCAGCCC. Translating it yields CASRGTAFLQP. The CDR3 in its entirety is CASRGTAFLQPQHF. This chain links TRBV2 with TRBJ1-5; 7 positions agree with TRBD1. The read is 3 residues too short to cover the CDR3 end, so that end is filled in from the germline J gene. Germline V CDR1 and CDR2: SNHLY, FYNNEI. V shed 6 bases and J 7 bases; nucleotides not matched to a gene: 9. The CDR3 spans 14 residues.

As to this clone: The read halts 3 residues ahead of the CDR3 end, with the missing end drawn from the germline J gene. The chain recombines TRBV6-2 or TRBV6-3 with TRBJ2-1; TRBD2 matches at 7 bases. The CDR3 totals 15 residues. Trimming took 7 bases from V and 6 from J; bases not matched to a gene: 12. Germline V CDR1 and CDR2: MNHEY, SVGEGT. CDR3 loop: CASTSPGGSFNEQFF. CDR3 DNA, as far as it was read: TGTGCCAGCACCTCTCCCGGCGGGAGTTTCAATGAG.

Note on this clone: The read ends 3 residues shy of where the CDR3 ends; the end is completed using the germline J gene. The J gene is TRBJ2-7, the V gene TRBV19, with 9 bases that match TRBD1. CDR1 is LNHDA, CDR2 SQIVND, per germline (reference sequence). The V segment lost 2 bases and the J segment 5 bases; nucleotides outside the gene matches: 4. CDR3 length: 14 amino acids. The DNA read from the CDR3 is TGTGCCAGTAGTATAAGCCGGGACAGGGACGAG. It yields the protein CASSISRDRDE. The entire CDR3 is CASSISRDRDEQYF.

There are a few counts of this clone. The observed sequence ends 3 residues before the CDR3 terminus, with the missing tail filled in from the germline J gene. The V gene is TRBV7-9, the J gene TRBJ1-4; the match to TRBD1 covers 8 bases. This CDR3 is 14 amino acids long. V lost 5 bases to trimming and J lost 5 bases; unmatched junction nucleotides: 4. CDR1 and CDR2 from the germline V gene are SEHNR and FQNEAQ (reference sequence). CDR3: CASSPGQENEKLFF. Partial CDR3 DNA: TGTGCCAGCAGCCCGGGACAGGAGAATGAAAAA.

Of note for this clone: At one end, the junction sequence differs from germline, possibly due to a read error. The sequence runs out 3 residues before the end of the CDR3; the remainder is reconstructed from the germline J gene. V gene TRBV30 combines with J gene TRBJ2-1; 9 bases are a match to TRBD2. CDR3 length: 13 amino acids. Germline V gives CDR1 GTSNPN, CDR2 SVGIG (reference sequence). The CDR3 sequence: CAWRGTSYSEQFF. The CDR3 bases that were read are TGTGCCTGGAGAGGGACTAGCTACAGTGAG.

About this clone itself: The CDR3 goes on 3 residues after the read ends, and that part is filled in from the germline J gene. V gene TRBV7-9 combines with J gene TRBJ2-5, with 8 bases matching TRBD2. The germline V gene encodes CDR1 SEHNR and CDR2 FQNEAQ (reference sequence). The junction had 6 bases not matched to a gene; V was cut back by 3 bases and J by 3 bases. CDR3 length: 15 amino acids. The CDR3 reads CASSFPAGVEETQYF. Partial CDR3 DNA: TGTGCCAGCAGCTTCCCAGCGGGAGTGGAAGAGACC.

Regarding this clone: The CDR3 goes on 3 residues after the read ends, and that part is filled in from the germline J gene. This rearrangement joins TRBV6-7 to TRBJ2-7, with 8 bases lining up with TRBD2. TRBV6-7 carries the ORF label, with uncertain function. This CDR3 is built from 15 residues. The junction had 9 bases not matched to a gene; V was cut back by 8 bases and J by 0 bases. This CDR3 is CASREGTGSSYEQYF. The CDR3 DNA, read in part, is TGTGCCAGCCGGGAGGGAACAGGGAGCTCCTACGAG.

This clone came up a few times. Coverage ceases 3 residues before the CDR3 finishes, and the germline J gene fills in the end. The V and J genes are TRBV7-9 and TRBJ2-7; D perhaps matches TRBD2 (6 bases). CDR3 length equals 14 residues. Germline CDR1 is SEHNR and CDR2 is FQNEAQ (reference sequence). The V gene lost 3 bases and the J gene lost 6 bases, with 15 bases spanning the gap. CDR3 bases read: TGTGCCAGCAGCTTTGGGTCTAGCGCGAGCGAG. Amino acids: CASSFGSSASE. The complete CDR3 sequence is CASSFGSSASEQYF.

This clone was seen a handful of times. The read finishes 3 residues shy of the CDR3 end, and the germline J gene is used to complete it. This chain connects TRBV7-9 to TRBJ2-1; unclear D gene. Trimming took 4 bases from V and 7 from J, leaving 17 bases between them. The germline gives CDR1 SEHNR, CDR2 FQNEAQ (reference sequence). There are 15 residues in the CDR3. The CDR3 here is CASSSYNYDGNEQFF. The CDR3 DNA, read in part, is TGTGCCAGCAGCTCCTATAACTACGACGGGAATGAG. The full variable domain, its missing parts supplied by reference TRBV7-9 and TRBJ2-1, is DTGVSQNPRHKITKRGQNVTFRCDPISEHNRLYWYRQTLGQGPEFLTYFQNEAQLEKSRLLSDRFSAERPKGSFSTLEIQRTEQGDSAMYLCASSSYNYDGNEQFFGPGTRLTVL.

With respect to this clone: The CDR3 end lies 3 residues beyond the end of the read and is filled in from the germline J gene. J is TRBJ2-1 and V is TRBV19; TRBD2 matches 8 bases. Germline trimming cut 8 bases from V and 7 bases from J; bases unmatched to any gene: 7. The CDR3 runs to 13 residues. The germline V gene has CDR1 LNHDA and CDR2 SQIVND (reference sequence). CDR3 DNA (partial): TGTGCCAGTTGGGGGCGGGAGGTGAATGAG. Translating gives CASWGREVNE. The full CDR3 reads CASWGREVNEQFF.